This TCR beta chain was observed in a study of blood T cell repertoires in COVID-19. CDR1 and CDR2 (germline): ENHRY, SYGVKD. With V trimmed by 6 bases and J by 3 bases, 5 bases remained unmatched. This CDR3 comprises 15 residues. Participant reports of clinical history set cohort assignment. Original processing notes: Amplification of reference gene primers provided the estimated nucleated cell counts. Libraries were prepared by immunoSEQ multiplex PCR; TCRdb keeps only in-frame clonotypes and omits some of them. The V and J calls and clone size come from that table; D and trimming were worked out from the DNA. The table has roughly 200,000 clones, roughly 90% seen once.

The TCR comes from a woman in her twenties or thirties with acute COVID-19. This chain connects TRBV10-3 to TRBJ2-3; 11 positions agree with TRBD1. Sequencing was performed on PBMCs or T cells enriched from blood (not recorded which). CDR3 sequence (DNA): TGTGCCATCAGGGTTGGGACAGGGGGGACAGATACGCAGTATTTT. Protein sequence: CAIRVGTGGTDTQYF.